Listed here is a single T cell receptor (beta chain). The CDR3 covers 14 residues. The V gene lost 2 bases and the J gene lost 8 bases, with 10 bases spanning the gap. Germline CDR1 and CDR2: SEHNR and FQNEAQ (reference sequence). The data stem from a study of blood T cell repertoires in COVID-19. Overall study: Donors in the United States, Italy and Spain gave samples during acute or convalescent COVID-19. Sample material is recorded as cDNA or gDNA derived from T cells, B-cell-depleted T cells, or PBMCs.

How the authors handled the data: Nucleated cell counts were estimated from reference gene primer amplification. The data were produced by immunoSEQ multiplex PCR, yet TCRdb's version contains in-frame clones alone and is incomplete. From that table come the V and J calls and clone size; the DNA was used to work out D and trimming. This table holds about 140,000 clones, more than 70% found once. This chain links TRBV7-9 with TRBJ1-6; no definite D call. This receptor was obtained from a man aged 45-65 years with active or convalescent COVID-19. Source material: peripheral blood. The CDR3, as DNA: TGTGCCAGCAGCTTAATGGGCGAGTATTCACCCCTCCACTTT. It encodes CASSLMGEYSPLHF.